Detailed here is one T cell receptor (beta chain). Its cognate antigen is unknown. The junction does not match germline at one end; this may be a read error. Lung tissue at least 2 cm from the tumor margin was confirmed free of atypia. TCRdb keeps only in-frame clones here, not all; method: immunoSEQ multiplex PCR. The sample contains roughly 1,500 clones, around a quarter of which appear only once. CDR1 SGHNT and CDR2 YENEEA come from the germline V gene. This CDR3 is built from 15 residues. This sample stems from a study of T cells in localized non-small cell lung cancer. Study findings and constraints: Density of T cells in blood, when higher, went with longer overall survival. Of the top 100 tumor clones, median about 56 were in adjacent lung, 25 to 30 among its top 100.

The TCR was taken from a male donor older than 55 with stage II squamous cell lung carcinoma. The chain carries TRBV11-3 and TRBJ1-3, with TRBD1 matching over 8 bases. This specimen was normal lung tissue next to the tumor, taken before any cancer treatment. The CDR3 loop is CASSLETGAGNTIYF. The CDR3 DNA is TGTGCCAGCAGCCTAGAGACAGGGGCTGGAAACACCATATATTTT.